One sample yielded the 23 T cell receptor beta chains listed below, sequenced in a study of blood T cell repertoires in COVID-19. The table came from immunoSEQ multiplex PCR; TCRdb's copy has only in-frame clones and leaves some out. The table shows more than 85,000 clones, with over 75% occurring only once. Sequenced material: peripheral blood. Source of these receptors: a middle-aged man with acute or convalescent COVID-19.

The chain employs TRBV5-4 and TRBJ2-5, with TRBD2 matching 10 bases. Trimming cost V 1 base and J 4 bases; bases outside gene matches: 7. This CDR3 has 16 residues. Germline loops: CDR1 SGHNT, CDR2 YYREEE (reference sequence). CDR3 sequence (DNA): TGTGCCAGCAGCTTGCCCAGCGGGGGGGCCAGAGAGACCCAGTACTTC. Translating gives CASSLPSGGARETQYF.

The CDR3: CASSQEDRGDYGYTF. In DNA form, the CDR3 reads TGTGCCAGCAGCCAAGAAGACAGGGGGGACTATGGCTACACCTTC. V is TRBV3-1 (or the pseudogene TRBV3-2) and J is TRBJ1-2; 9 positions match TRBD1. CDR1 LGHDT and CDR2 YNNKEL come from the germline V gene (reference sequence). The junction had 2 bases not matched to a gene; V was cut back by 0 bases and J by 3 bases. CDR3 size: 15 residues.

V is TRBV7-9 and J is TRBJ1-4, with 11 bases matching TRBD1. V shed 5 bases, J shed 8 bases, and the junction held 10 bases outside the gene matches. Germline CDR1 reads SEHNR; CDR2 reads FQNEAQ (reference sequence). The CDR3 runs 16 residues. As DNA, the CDR3 is TGTGCCAGCAGCCGGACAGGGGGCGGCTTGGGCGAAAAACTGTTTTTT. As protein: CASSRTGGGLGEKLFF.

The gene calls are TRBV5-1 and TRBJ2-2; 8 nucleotides match TRBD2. J was trimmed by 3 bases and V by 1 base; bases with no gene match: 5. CDR1 and CDR2 (germline): SGHRS, YFSETQ. The CDR3 extends over 16 amino acids. CDR3 region: CASSLSVGGDTGELFF. The CDR3, as DNA: TGCGCCAGCAGCTTGTCCGTCGGGGGGGACACCGGGGAGCTGTTTTTT. Based on the CDR3 plus reference TRBV5-1 and TRBJ2-2, the full variable domain is KAGVTQTPRYLIKTRGQQVTLSCSPISGHRSVSWYQQTPGQGLQFLFEYFSETQRNKGNFPGRFSGRQFSNSRSEMNVSTLELGDSALYLCASSLSVGGDTGELFFGEGSRLTVL.

The table lists this clone with a few counts. V and J are TRBV30 and TRBJ2-2; D ambiguous. V was cut by 0 bases and J by 4 bases, with 6 bases left in between. The CDR3 spans 13 residues. Germline V gene sequence: CDR1 GTSNPN, CDR2 SVGIG (reference sequence). DNA for the CDR3: TGTGCCTGGAGTGTAGCCCTCACCGGGGAGCTGTTTTTT. It translates to CAWSVALTGELFF. Together with reference TRBV30 and TRBJ2-2, the CDR3 gives the full variable domain: SQTIHQWPATLVQPVGSPLSLECTVEGTSNPNLYWYRQAAGRGLQLLFYSVGIGQISSEVPQNLSASRPQDRQFILSSKKLLLSDSGFYLCAWSVALTGELFFGEGSRLTVL.

This chain links TRBV15 with TRBJ1-5; 7 positions agree with TRBD1. This CDR3 is 15 amino acids long. Unmatched junction bases numbered 3, after V lost 0 bases and J lost 4 bases. Looked up from germline, CDR1 is LNHNV and CDR2 is YYDKDF (reference sequence). CDR3 DNA: TGTGCCACCAGCAGAGAAGTACAGGGGAATCAGCCCCAGCATTTT. The encoded protein is CATSREVQGNQPQHF.

J is TRBJ2-7 and V is TRBV2; D is possibly TRBD1 (6 bases). CDR1 and CDR2 from the germline V gene are SNHLY and FYNNEI. The V and J ends lost 6 bases and 2 bases respectively, with 14 bases between them. This CDR3 comprises 14 residues. The CDR3 bases are TGTGCCAGCAGCCGGGACAAGGGGACCTACGAGCAGTACTTC. Translated, it gives CASSRDKGTYEQYF. The full variable domain, completed using reference TRBV2 and TRBJ2-7, is EPEVTQTPSHQVTQMGQEVILRCVPISNHLYFYWYRQILGQKVEFLVSFYNNEISEKSEIFDDQFSVERPDGSNFTLKIRSTKLEDSAMYFCASSRDKGTYEQYFGPGTRLTVT.

This chain uses TRBV3-1 (or the pseudogene TRBV3-2) with TRBJ1-2; 8 bases align to TRBD1. This CDR3 is 13 amino acids long. The germline gives CDR1 LGHDT, CDR2 YNNKEL (reference sequence). Losses at the gene ends were 6 bases for V and 7 bases for J; bases not matched to a gene: 7. The CDR3 DNA sequence: TGTGCCAGCAGACTCCAGGGGGCGAGTGGCTACACCTTC. This sequence encodes CASRLQGASGYTF.

The chain links TRBV3-1 (or the pseudogene TRBV3-2) to TRBJ2-1; the D gene is possibly TRBD2 (5 bases). V was trimmed by 3 bases and J by 0 bases, leaving 12 bases between them. CDR3 length: 16 residues. Germline V gives CDR1 LGHDT, CDR2 YNNKEL (reference sequence). The CDR3 DNA reads TGTGCCAGCAGCCAGCATGGACTGTACTCCTACAATGAGCAGTTCTTC. As protein: CASSQHGLYSYNEQFF.

The V and J genes are TRBV9 and TRBJ2-1; no clear D. The CDR3 is 12 residues long. V lost 0 bases, J lost 9 bases, and 7 bases lay in between. The V gene's germline CDR1 is SGDLS and CDR2 YYNGEE. The DNA of the CDR3 is TGTGCCAGCAGCGTAGATAGTCTTGAGCAGTTCTTC. Translated, it gives CASSVDSLEQFF.

V is TRBV11-3 and J is TRBJ1-1; no reliable D call. V shed 5 bases and J shed 1 base, with 8 bases lying between them. Germline CDR1 SGHNT, CDR2 YENEEA. CDR3 length equals 13 residues. The CDR3 sequence is CASSLRRNTEAFF. DNA of the CDR3: TGTGCCAGCAGCCTCCGGAGGAACACTGAAGCTTTCTTT.

This sequence joins TRBV28 and TRBJ1-3; D perhaps matches TRBD1 (6 bases). CDR3 size: 16 residues. Germline assignment: CDR1 MDHEN and CDR2 SYDVKM. Between the trimmed V and J ends, which lost 5 bases and 0 bases, there was a span of 14 bases. The CDR3 DNA reads as TGTGCCAGCAGTCCTACAGGGTTTACCTCTGGAAACACCATATATTTT. It yields the protein CASSPTGFTSGNTIYF.

This clone is a singleton in its sample. This chain connects TRBV3-1 (or the pseudogene TRBV3-2) to TRBJ1-2; the match to TRBD1 covers 9 bases. Germline CDR1 reads LGHDT; CDR2 reads YNNKEL (reference sequence). CDR3 length: 14 residues. V lost 4 bases and J lost 4; bases outside the gene matches: 4. In DNA, the CDR3 is TGTGCCAGCAGCCCTCGGACAGGGGTCTATGGCTACACCTTC. Translated, it gives CASSPRTGVYGYTF.

The rearrangement links TRBV7-9 to TRBJ2-3; D unclear. The ends were cut back, 1 base at V and 1 base at J, with 12 bases in the middle. This CDR3 spans 16 amino acids. The germline gives CDR1 SEHNR, CDR2 FQNEAQ (reference sequence). As DNA, the CDR3 is TGTGCCAGCAGCTTAGGCGCTGCCATCCGCACAGATACGCAGTATTTT. Amino acids: CASSLGAAIRTDTQYF.

The V and J genes are TRBV29-1 and TRBJ2-5; D may be TRBD2 (6 bases). The CDR3 has 17 residues. Looked up from germline, CDR1 is SQVTM and CDR2 is ANQGSEA. The V end lost 3 bases, the J end lost 3 bases, and 23 bases lay between the germline ends. The CDR3 DNA sequence: TGCAGCGTTGACAATCCACTTACAACTAGCTGGGAAGAGACCCAGTACTTC. The encoded protein is CSVDNPLTTSWEETQYF. The full variable domain, its missing parts supplied by reference TRBV29-1 and TRBJ2-5, is SAVISQKPSRDICQRGTSLTIQCQVDSQVTMMFWYRQQPGQSLTLIATANQGSEATYESGFVIDKFPISRPNLTFSTLTVSNMSPEDSSIYLCSVDNPLTTSWEETQYFGPGTRLLVL.

This clone has a handful of counts. The chain employs TRBV2 and TRBJ2-5, with 10 bases identical to TRBD2. V lost 4 bases and J lost 4; bases outside the gene matches: 6. CDR3 size: 15 residues. Germline V gene data show CDR1 as SNHLY and CDR2 as FYNNEI. The DNA for the CDR3 is TGTGCCAGCAGTGCCTCTAGCGGGAGTCCAGAGACCCAGTACTTC. Protein: CASSASSGSPETQYF.

This clone was seen only a few times. This chain connects TRBV11-2 to TRBJ2-7; D remains ambiguous. This CDR3 is 12 amino acids long. Germline assignment: CDR1 SGHAT and CDR2 FQNNGV. With 0 bases removed from V and 7 bases from J, the gap between germline ends came to 7 bases. Here the CDR3 DNA reads TGTGCCAGCAGCTTAGATAGACAAGAGCAGTACTTC. Its protein is CASSLDRQEQYF.

This sequence joins TRBV4-1 and TRBJ1-3, with unresolved D. Germline CDR1 reads MGHRA; CDR2 reads YSYEKL. V gave up 1 base and J gave up 0 bases, with 7 bases separating them. This CDR3 is built from 15 residues. In DNA, the CDR3 is TGCGCCAGCAGCCAAGCACCAGGCTCTGGAAACACCATATATTTT. Translated, it gives CASSQAPGSGNTIYF.

The V and J genes are TRBV29-1 and TRBJ1-5, with D possibly being TRBD1 (5 bases). Trimming left V 6 bases short and J 1 base short, with 16 bases between. The CDR3 has 15 residues. Germline CDR1 reads SQVTM; CDR2 reads ANQGSEA. CDR3 sequence: CSVSLLGGSNQPQHF. The DNA of the CDR3 is TGCAGCGTATCCTTGTTGGGGGGGAGCAATCAGCCCCAGCATTTT.

The rearrangement links TRBV2 to TRBJ2-2; 10 bases are a match to TRBD2. The CDR3 covers 18 residues. With 7 bases clipped from V and 0 bases from J, the junction kept 11 bases outside the gene matches. CDR1 SNHLY and CDR2 FYNNEI come from the germline V gene. CDR3 protein: CASITGGLAGANTGELFF. CDR3 nucleotides: TGTGCCAGCATCACCGGGGGGCTAGCGGGAGCGAACACCGGGGAGCTGTTTTTT.

The chain recombines TRBV3-1 (or the pseudogene TRBV3-2) with TRBJ1-2, with D possibly being TRBD1 (5 bases). Germline assignment: CDR1 LGHDT and CDR2 YNNKEL (reference sequence). V gave up 0 bases and J gave up 5 bases, with 13 bases separating them. The CDR3 spans 15 residues. CDR3 nucleotides: TGTGCCAGCAGCCAAGAGGGGGGGAGTTGGTATGGCTACACCTTC. It is translated as CASSQEGGSWYGYTF.

This rearrangement joins TRBV6-6 to TRBJ1-6; D gene unclear. The germline V gene has CDR1 MNHNY and CDR2 SVGAGI (reference sequence). Trimming shortened V by 9 bases and J by 9 bases, and 15 bases separated the two germline ends. The CDR3 spans 13 residues. The chain's CDR3 is CASGIGRSSPLHF. The CDR3 coding sequence is TGTGCCAGTGGAATCGGCCGGAGTTCACCCCTCCACTTT.

V gene TRBV18 combines with J gene TRBJ1-5; TRBD1 agrees at 7 bases. This CDR3 spans 14 amino acids. From germline, CDR1 is KGHSH and CDR2 LQKENI. The V segment lost 3 bases and the J segment 3 bases; nucleotides outside the gene matches: 2. The CDR3 is CASSPTGDNQPQHF. DNA of the CDR3: TGTGCCAGCTCACCTACAGGGGACAATCAGCCCCAGCATTTT.